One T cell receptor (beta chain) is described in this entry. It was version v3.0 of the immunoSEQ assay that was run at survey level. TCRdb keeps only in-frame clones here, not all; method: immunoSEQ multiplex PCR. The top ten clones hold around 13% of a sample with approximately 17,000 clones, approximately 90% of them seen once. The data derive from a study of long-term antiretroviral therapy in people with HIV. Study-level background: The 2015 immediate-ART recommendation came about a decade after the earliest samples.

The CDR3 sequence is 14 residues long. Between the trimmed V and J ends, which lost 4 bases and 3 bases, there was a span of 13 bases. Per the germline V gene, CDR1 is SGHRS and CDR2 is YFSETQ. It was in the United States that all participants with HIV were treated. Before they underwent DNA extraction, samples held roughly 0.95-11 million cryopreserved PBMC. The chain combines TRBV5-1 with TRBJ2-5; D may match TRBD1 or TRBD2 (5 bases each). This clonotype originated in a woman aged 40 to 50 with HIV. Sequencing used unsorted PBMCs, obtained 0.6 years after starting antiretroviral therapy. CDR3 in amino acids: CASSLLLGEETQYF. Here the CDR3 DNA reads TGCGCCAGCAGCCTCTTGTTGGGGGAAGAGACCCAGTACTTC.